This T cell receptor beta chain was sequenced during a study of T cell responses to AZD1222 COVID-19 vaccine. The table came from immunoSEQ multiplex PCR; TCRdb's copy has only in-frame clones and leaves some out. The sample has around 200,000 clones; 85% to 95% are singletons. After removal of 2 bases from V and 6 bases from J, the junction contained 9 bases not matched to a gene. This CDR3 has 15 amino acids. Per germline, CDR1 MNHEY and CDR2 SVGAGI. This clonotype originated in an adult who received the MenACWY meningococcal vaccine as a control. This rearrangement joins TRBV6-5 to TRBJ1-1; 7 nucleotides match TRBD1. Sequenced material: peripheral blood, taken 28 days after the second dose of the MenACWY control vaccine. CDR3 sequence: CASSYTAKQGSEAFF. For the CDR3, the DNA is TGTGCCAGCAGTTACACTGCCAAACAGGGGTCTGAAGCTTTCTTT.